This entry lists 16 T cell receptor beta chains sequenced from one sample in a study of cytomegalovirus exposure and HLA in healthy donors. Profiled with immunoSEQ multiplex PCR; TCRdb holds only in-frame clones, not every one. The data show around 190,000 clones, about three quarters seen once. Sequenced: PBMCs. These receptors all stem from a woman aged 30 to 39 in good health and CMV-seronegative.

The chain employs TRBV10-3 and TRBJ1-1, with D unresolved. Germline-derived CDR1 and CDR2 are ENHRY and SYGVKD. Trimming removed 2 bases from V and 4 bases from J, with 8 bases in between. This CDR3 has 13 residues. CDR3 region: CAISEQVGTEAFF. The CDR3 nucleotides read TGTGCCATCAGTGAGCAGGTTGGCACTGAAGCTTTCTTT.

The CDR3: CASSYSLAGGDNEQFF. In nucleotides, the CDR3 is TGTGCCAGCAGTTATTCACTAGCGGGGGGGGACAATGAGCAGTTCTTC. The V call is TRBV6-5, the J call TRBJ2-1; the match to TRBD2 covers 13 bases. From germline, CDR1 is MNHEY and CDR2 SVGAGI. CDR3 length equals 16 residues. V was clipped by 3 bases and J by 5 bases; unmatched bases: 4.

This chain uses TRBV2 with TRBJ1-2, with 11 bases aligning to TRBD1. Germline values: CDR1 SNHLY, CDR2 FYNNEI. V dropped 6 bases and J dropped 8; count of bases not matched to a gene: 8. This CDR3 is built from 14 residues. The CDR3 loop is CASRTGQGARGYTF. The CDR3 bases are TGTGCCAGCAGGACCGGACAGGGGGCTAGAGGCTACACCTTC.

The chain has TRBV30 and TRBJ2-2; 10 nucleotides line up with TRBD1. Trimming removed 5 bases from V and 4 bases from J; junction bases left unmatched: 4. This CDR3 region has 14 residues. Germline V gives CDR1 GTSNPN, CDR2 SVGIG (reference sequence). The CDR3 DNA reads TGTGCCTGGGACAGGGGGCGGAGCACCGGGGAGCTGTTTTTT. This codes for CAWDRGRSTGELFF.

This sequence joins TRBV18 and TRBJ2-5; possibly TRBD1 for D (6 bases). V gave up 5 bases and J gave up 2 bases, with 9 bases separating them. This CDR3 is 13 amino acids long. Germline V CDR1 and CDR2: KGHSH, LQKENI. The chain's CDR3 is CASSSGQQETQYF. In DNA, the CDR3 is TGTGCCAGCTCATCAGGACAGCAAGAGACCCAGTACTTC.

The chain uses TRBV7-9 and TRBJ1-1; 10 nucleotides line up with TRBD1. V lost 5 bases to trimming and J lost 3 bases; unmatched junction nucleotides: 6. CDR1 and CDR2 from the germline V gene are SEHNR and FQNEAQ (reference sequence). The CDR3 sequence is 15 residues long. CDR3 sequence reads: CASSGDRGLDTEAFF. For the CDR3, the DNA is TGTGCCAGCAGCGGAGACAGGGGGCTCGACACTGAAGCTTTCTTT.

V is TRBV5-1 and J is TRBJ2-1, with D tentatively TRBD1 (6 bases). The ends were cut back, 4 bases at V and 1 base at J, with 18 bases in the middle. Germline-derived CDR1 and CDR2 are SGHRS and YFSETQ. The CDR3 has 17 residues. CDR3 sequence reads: CASSAGATGRSYNEQFF. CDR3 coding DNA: TGCGCCAGCAGCGCTGGGGCGACAGGACGATCCTACAATGAGCAGTTCTTC.

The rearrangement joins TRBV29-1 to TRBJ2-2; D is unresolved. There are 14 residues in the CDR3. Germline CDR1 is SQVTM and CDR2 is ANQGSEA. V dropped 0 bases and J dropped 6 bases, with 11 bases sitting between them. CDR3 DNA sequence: TGCAGCGTTGAAGATCAACCTCGGGCCGGGGAGCTGTTTTTT. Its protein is CSVEDQPRAGELFF.

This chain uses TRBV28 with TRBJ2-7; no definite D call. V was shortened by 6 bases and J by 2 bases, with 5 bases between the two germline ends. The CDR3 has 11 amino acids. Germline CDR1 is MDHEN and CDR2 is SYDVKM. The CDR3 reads CASSETYEQYF. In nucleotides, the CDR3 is TGTGCCAGCAGCGAGACCTACGAGCAGTACTTC.

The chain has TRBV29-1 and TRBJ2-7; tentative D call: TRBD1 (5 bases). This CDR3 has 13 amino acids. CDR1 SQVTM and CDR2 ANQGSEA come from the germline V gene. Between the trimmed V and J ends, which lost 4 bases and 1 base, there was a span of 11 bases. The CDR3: CSVASDSSYEQYF. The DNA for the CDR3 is TGCAGCGTTGCGTCTGACAGTTCCTACGAGCAGTACTTC.

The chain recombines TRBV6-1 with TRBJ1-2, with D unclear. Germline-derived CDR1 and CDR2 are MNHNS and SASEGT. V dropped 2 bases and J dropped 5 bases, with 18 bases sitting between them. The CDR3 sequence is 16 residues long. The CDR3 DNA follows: TGTGCCAGCAGTGAACACCCGTCCAGCTCGAGGTATGGCTACACCTTC. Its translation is CASSEHPSSSRYGYTF.

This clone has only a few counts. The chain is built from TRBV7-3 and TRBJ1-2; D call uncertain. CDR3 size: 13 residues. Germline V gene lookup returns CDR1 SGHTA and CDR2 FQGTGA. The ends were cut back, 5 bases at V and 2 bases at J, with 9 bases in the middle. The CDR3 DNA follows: TGTGCCAGCAGCCCCGACAAGAACTATGGCTACACCTTC. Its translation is CASSPDKNYGYTF. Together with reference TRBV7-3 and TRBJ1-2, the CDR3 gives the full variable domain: GAGVSQTPSNKVTEKGKYVELRCDPISGHTALYWYRQSLGQGPEFLIYFQGTGAADDSGLPNDRFFAVRPEGSVSTLKIQRTERGDSAVYLCASSPDKNYGYTFGSGTRLTVV.

The CDR3 spells CASNSASGGSYEQYF. CDR3 DNA sequence: TGTGCCAGCAATTCCGCTAGCGGGGGCTCCTACGAGCAGTACTTC. The V and J genes are TRBV28 and TRBJ2-7, with 10 bases matching TRBD2. Germline V gene data show CDR1 as MDHEN and CDR2 as SYDVKM. The CDR3 is 15 residues long. V lost 7 bases and J lost 0; bases outside the gene matches: 6.

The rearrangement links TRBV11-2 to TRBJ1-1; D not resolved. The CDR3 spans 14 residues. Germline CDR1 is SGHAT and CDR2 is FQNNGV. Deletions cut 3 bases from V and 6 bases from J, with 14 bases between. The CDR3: CASSFAPGRAEAFF. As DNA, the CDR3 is TGTGCCAGCAGCTTCGCCCCCGGGAGGGCTGAAGCTTTCTTT.

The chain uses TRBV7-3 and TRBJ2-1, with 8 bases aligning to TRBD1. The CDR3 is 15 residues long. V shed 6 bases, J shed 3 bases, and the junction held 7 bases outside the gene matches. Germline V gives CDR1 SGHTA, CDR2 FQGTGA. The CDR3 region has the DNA TGTGCCAGCAGTTATGACAGGGGAAGCTACAATGAGCAGTTCTTC. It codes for CASSYDRGSYNEQFF. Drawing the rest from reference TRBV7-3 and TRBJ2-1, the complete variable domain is GAGVSQTPSNKVTEKGKYVELRCDPISGHTALYWYRQSLGQGPEFLIYFQGTGAADDSGLPNDRFFAVRPEGSVSTLKIQRTERGDSAVYLCASSYDRGSYNEQFFGPGTRLTVL.

CDR3 protein: CASSTRDLGRYEQYF. The CDR3 coding sequence is TGTGCCAGCAGCACCCGGGACTTAGGAAGATACGAGCAGTACTTC. The rearrangement uses TRBV7-2 and TRBJ2-7; D possibly corresponds to TRBD2 (6 bases). This CDR3 region has 15 residues. Germline values: CDR1 SGHTA, CDR2 FQGNSA. V was shortened by 5 bases and J by 4 bases, with 18 bases between the two germline ends. The full variable domain, rest sourced from reference TRBV7-2 and TRBJ2-7, is GAGVSQSPSNKVTEKGKDVELRCDPISGHTALYWYRQSLGQGLEFLIYFQGNSAPDKSGLPSDRFSAERTGGSVSTLTIQRTQQEDSAVYLCASSTRDLGRYEQYFGPGTRLTVT.